A single sample is the source of the 23 T cell receptor beta chains below, sequenced in a study of blood T cell repertoires in COVID-19 (dated by TCRdb to about 2020). The receptor library was made with the immunoSEQ multiplex PCR assay. TCRdb's version of the immuneACCESS table is confined to in-frame rearrangements and falls short of the full clone set. An unresolved V gene accounts for under half of the shortfall where checked; the remainder is of unknown origin. For this sample there are some 300,000 clones; 89% appear just once. Jointly, the top ten make up just under 9.5% of the sample. Sequencing was carried out using PBMCs or T cells enriched from blood (not recorded which). The receptors shown here come from a woman aged 25 to 39 who had recovered from COVID-19.

This sequence joins TRBV2 and TRBJ2-1, with a tentative D call TRBD1 (6 bases). V was pared by 8 bases and J by 0 bases, with 14 bases between. Germline V CDR1 and CDR2: SNHLY, FYNNEI. CDR3 size: 15 residues. CDR3 in amino acids: CASLGGSHSYNEQFF. DNA of the CDR3: TGTGCCAGCCTTGGGGGCTCCCACTCCTACAATGAGCAGTTCTTC.

To note about this clone: Other nucleotide sequences in the sample specify the same CDR3. The chain uses TRBV7-2 and TRBJ1-1, with a possible D match to TRBD1 (5 bases). The V gene's germline CDR1 is SGHTA and CDR2 FQGNSA. V was shortened by 1 base and J by 5 bases, with 8 bases between the two germline ends. CDR3 length: 13 amino acids. In DNA, the CDR3 is TGTGCCAGCAGCTTAGTCTCAGGGACTGAAGCTTTCTTT. Translation: CASSLVSGTEAFF.

The V call is TRBV5-8, the J call TRBJ1-2; 7 bases are shared with TRBD1. CDR1 and CDR2 (germline): SGHTS, YDEGEE. The trim removed 3 bases at V and 0 bases at J, leaving 5 bases unmatched. This CDR3 comprises 15 residues. CDR3 DNA: TGTGCCAGCAGCTCAACCAGGGGGTCTAACTATGGCTACACCTTC. Translating it yields CASSSTRGSNYGYTF.

The chain is built from TRBV7-2 and TRBJ2-1; tentatively, D is TRBD2 (5 bases). The V end lost 6 bases, the J end lost 0 bases, and 12 bases lay between the germline ends. Germline V lookup: CDR1 SGHTA, CDR2 FQGNSA. This CDR3 comprises 15 residues. In nucleotides, the CDR3 is TGTGCCAGCAGTGCCAACGGGGACTCCTACAATGAGCAGTTCTTC. Amino acids: CASSANGDSYNEQFF. Combining the CDR3 with reference TRBV7-2 and TRBJ2-1 gives the whole variable domain GAGVSQSPSNKVTEKGKDVELRCDPISGHTALYWYRQSLGQGLEFLIYFQGNSAPDKSGLPSDRFSAERTGGSVSTLTIQRTQQEDSAVYLCASSANGDSYNEQFFGPGTRLTVL.

Worth noting for this clone: Distinct nucleotide sequences in the sample also encode this CDR3. The rearrangement joins TRBV30 to TRBJ1-4, with D unclear. V lost 2 bases to trimming and J lost 8 bases, with 9 bases between them. Germline assignment: CDR1 GTSNPN and CDR2 SVGIG (reference sequence). This CDR3 comprises 12 residues. CDR3 nucleotide sequence: TGTGCCTGGAGTCAGACGCGGGAAAAACTGTTTTTT. It translates to CAWSQTREKLFF.

This CDR3 is CASSQPWGGRDNSPLHF. The CDR3 coding sequence is TGCGCCAGCAGCCAACCCTGGGGGGGCCGCGATAATTCACCCCTCCACTTT. The chain combines TRBV4-1 with TRBJ1-6; a possible D gene is TRBD1 (6 bases). The CDR3 sequence is 17 residues long. V lost 2 bases to trimming and J lost 5 bases, with 16 bases between them. The germline V gene has CDR1 MGHRA and CDR2 YSYEKL.

The J gene is TRBJ2-3, the V gene TRBV2; the match to TRBD1 covers 8 bases. CDR1 is SNHLY and CDR2 is FYNNEI in the germline V gene. CDR3 length: 14 amino acids. V was clipped by 5 bases and J by 0 bases; unmatched bases: 1. This CDR3 is CASSRDRSTDTQYF. The CDR3 DNA is TGTGCCAGCAGTCGGGACAGGAGCACAGATACGCAGTATTTT.

The V and J genes are TRBV4-1 and TRBJ2-7; 7 nucleotides align to TRBD1. The CDR3 loop spans 15 amino acids. Germline CDR1 and CDR2: MGHRA and YSYEKL. After removal of 3 bases from V and 0 bases from J, the junction contained 5 bases not matched to a gene. DNA of the CDR3: TGCGCCAGCAGCCACAAGACAGGGAACTCCTACGAGCAGTACTTC. This encodes CASSHKTGNSYEQYF.

The chain uses TRBV19 and TRBJ1-5, with a possible D match to TRBD1 (6 bases). Trimming left V 4 bases short and J 0 bases short, with 7 bases between. CDR1 and CDR2 (germline): LNHDA, SQIVND (reference sequence). There are 14 residues in the CDR3. CDR3 sequence: CASSKDSSNQPQHF. CDR3 nucleotides: TGTGCCAGTAGTAAGGACAGTAGCAATCAGCCCCAGCATTTT.

This clone turned up a few times. This rearrangement joins TRBV18 to TRBJ1-6; D possibly corresponds to TRBD1 (6 bases). The CDR3 consists of 13 residues. The germline V and J ends were trimmed by 3 bases and 10 bases, with 10 bases remaining between them. Germline V gene sequence: CDR1 KGHSH, CDR2 LQKENI. CDR3 amino acids: CASSPTGLSPLHF. DNA of the CDR3: TGTGCCAGCTCACCTACAGGGCTCTCACCCCTCCACTTT.

This clone was seen a single time. V gene TRBV28 combines with J gene TRBJ2-1, with 9 nucleotides matching TRBD2. The CDR3 length is 16 residues. Looked up from germline, CDR1 is MDHEN and CDR2 is SYDVKM. V was pared by 2 bases and J by 0 bases, with 2 bases of the junction left unmatched. CDR3: CASSLISGSSYNEQFF. Here the CDR3 DNA reads TGTGCCAGCAGTTTAATTAGCGGGAGCTCCTACAATGAGCAGTTCTTC.

The V gene is TRBV5-6, the J gene TRBJ1-5; D gene uncertain. The germline V gene has CDR1 SGHDT and CDR2 YYEEEE. V gave up 4 bases and J gave up 0 bases, with 11 bases separating them. The CDR3 sequence is 15 residues long. CDR3 DNA: TGTGCCAGCAGCCATGGACTGAGTAGCAATCAGCCCCAGCATTTT. Translated, it gives CASSHGLSSNQPQHF.

The chain combines TRBV18 with TRBJ2-2, with D possibly TRBD2 on 5 matching bases. This CDR3 region has 15 residues. Germline V gene lookup returns CDR1 KGHSH and CDR2 LQKENI. Trimming took off 1 base at V and 1 base at J, with 7 bases between the two ends. The CDR3, as DNA: TGTGCCAGCTCACCACGAGGGATGAACACCGGGGAGCTGTTTTTT. Translated: CASSPRGMNTGELFF.

The chain carries TRBV5-1 and TRBJ1-1; possibly TRBD1 for D (6 bases). Germline CDR1 and CDR2: SGHRS and YFSETQ. The CDR3 contains 16 residues. The ends were cut back, 4 bases at V and 0 bases at J, with 16 bases in the middle. The CDR3 reads CASSPLSGALNTEAFF. The CDR3 DNA sequence: TGCGCCAGCAGCCCCCTTTCAGGGGCCCTGAACACTGAAGCTTTCTTT.

The rearrangement joins TRBV10-3 to TRBJ1-1; D unresolved. Looked up from germline, CDR1 is ENHRY and CDR2 is SYGVKD. The CDR3 runs 14 residues. V was clipped by 11 bases and J by 4 bases, with 20 bases between them. The CDR3 region has the DNA TGTGCCTCCGGACCCCAAACGGGAGGCACTGAAGCTTTCTTT. This codes for CASGPQTGGTEAFF.

The V gene is TRBV6-2 or TRBV6-3, the J gene TRBJ1-5; D might be TRBD1 (6 bases). The germline gives CDR1 MNHEY, CDR2 SVGEGT. The CDR3 runs 15 residues. The V end lost 6 bases, the J end lost 3 bases, and 15 bases lay between the germline ends. This chain's CDR3 is CASRPTGTPNQPQHF. Written as DNA, the CDR3 is TGTGCCAGCAGGCCTACAGGGACCCCCAATCAGCCCCAGCATTTT.

The V call is TRBV28, the J call TRBJ1-1; 9 bases agree with TRBD1. The CDR3 consists of 14 residues. J lost 8 bases, V lost 5 bases, and 9 bases had no gene match. The germline V gene has CDR1 MDHEN and CDR2 SYDVKM. The CDR3: CASSLIPGTGEAFF. For the CDR3, the DNA is TGTGCCAGCAGTCTCATTCCCGGGACAGGGGAAGCTTTCTTT.

The chain carries TRBV5-4 and TRBJ1-2; D is uncertain. V was cut by 5 bases and J by 4 bases, with 18 bases left in between. CDR1 SGHNT and CDR2 YYREEE come from the germline V gene (reference sequence). CDR3 length: 15 amino acids. The CDR3 loop is CASRSTGLDSYGYTF. CDR3 DNA sequence: TGTGCCAGCAGGTCGACCGGGTTGGATTCCTATGGCTACACCTTC. Full variable domain (rest looked up from reference TRBV5-4 and TRBJ1-2): ETGVTQSPTHLIKTRGQQVTLRCSSQSGHNTVSWYQQALGQGPQFIFQYYREEENGRGNFPPRFSGLQFPNYSSELNVNALELDDSALYLCASRSTGLDSYGYTFGSGTRLTVV.

This clone was observed a handful of times. This chain connects TRBV11-2 to TRBJ1-2, with 8 bases that match TRBD1. The J segment lost 7 bases and the V segment lost 4 bases, leaving 11 bases of the junction unmatched. The CDR3 consists of 15 residues. Germline V gives CDR1 SGHAT, CDR2 FQNNGV. This chain's CDR3 is CASSSLNRGSFGYTF. CDR3 nucleotide sequence: TGTGCCAGCAGCTCCCTGAACAGGGGGTCCTTTGGCTACACCTTC.

The V gene is TRBV15, the J gene TRBJ2-1; D possibly corresponds to TRBD1 (5 bases). The CDR3 covers 17 residues. Trimming took off 1 base at V and 0 bases at J, with 13 bases between the two ends. Germline lookup yields CDR1 LNHNV and CDR2 YYDKDF (reference sequence). The CDR3 DNA reads as TGTGCCACCAGCAGAGTATTCGACAGCTTCTCCTACAATGAGCAGTTCTTC. The encoded protein is CATSRVFDSFSYNEQFF.

This chain connects TRBV28 to TRBJ1-1; D is unclear. There are 14 residues in the CDR3. Germline V gives CDR1 MDHEN, CDR2 SYDVKM. The V end was cut by 7 bases, the J end by 0 bases, with 12 bases between. CDR3 nucleotides: TGTGCCAGCAAATCTCCCCCTATGAACACTGAAGCTTTCTTT. It specifies CASKSPPMNTEAFF.

This sequence joins TRBV10-2 and TRBJ1-6; 7 positions agree with TRBD1. Per the germline V gene, CDR1 is WSHSY and CDR2 is SAAADI. The CDR3 loop spans 14 amino acids. Losses at the gene ends were 6 bases for V and 3 bases for J; bases not matched to a gene: 2. The CDR3: CASRGDSYNSPLHF. The CDR3 DNA reads as TGCGCCAGCAGAGGGGACAGCTATAATTCACCCCTCCACTTT.

This chain connects TRBV10-3 to TRBJ2-7; no firm D call. CDR1 is ENHRY, CDR2 SYGVKD, per germline. This CDR3 is 14 amino acids long. The V and J ends lost 4 bases and 3 bases respectively, with 13 bases between them. CDR3 region: CAISGLQVNYEQYF. The CDR3 region has the DNA TGTGCCATCAGTGGCCTCCAGGTTAACTACGAGCAGTACTTC.